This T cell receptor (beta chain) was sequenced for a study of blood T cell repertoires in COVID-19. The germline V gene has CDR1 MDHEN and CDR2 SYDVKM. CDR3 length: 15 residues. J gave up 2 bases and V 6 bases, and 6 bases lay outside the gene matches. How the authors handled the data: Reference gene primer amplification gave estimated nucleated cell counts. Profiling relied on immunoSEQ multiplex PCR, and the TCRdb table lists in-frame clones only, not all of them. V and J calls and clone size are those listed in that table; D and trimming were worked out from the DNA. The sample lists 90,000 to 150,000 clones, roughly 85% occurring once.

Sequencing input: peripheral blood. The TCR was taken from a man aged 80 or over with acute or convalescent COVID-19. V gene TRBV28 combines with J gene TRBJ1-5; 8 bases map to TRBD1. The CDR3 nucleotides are TGTGCCAGCAGCCAACAGGGGGAGGGCAATCAGCCCCAGCATTTT. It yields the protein CASSQQGEGNQPQHF.